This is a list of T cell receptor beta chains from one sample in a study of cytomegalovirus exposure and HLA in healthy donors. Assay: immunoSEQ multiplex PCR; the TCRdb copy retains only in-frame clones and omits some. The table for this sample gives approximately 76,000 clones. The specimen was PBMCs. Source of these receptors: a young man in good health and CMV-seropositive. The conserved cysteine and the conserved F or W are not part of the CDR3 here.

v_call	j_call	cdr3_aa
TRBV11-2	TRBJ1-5	ASSFQGDNQPQH
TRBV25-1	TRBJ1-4	ASSPTRGATNEKLF
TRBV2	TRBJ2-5	ASRALILVRGQTQY
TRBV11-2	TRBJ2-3	ASSRGQPRTDTQY
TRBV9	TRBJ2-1	ASSVVPSSYNEQF
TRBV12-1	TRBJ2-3	ASSFGGVPKDTQY
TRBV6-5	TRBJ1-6	ASSYDRVYSPLH
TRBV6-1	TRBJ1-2	ASSEAGGGASYGYT
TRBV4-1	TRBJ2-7	ASSQEYQISYEQY
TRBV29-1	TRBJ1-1	SVLFAGGNTEAF
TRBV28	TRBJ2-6	ASSLDSYGANVLT
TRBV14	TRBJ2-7	ASSQEVPRGRGKYEQY
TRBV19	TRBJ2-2	ASSQGEGIGELF
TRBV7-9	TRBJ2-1	ASSSNADNEQF
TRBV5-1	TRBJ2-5	ASSLVGGEETQY
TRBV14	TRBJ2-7	ASSQGSGGFYEQY
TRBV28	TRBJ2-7	ASTTGGTASYEQY
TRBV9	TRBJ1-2	ASSPGSDYGYT
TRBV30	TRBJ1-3	AWSRLSTGGGNTIY
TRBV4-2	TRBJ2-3	ASSYHGSADTQY
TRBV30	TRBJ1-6	AWSVTGGDSPLH
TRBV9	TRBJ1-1	ASSQTGGNTEAF
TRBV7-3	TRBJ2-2	ASSLRGPTNTGELF